Following are 3 T cell receptor beta chains from one sample sequenced in a study of T cell responses to AZD1222 COVID-19 vaccine. Here immunoSEQ multiplex PCR was the method, and the copy in TCRdb shows in-frame clones only, minus some. The sample records 95,000 to 150,000 clones, approximately 86% being singletons. The sequenced sample was peripheral blood, obtained on day 0 of AZD1222 vaccination. The source is an adult in good health.

This chain connects TRBV2 to TRBJ2-5, with D possibly matching TRBD2 (6 bases). Germline-derived CDR1 and CDR2 are SNHLY and FYNNEI. V shed 11 bases and J shed 1 base, with 17 bases lying between them. The CDR3 totals 14 residues. The CDR3 nucleotides are TGTGCCGCTTCAGCCGCGGGGACCCAAGAGACCCAGTACTTC. It yields the protein CAASAAGTQETQYF.

J is TRBJ1-2 and V is TRBV19; no firm D call. The CDR3 consists of 11 residues. CDR1 LNHDA and CDR2 SQIVND come from the germline V gene (reference sequence). Trimming pared 5 bases from V and 7 bases from J, leaving 8 bases between. CDR3: CASSWGPGYTF. Written as DNA, the CDR3 is TGTGCCAGTAGTTGGGGTCCTGGCTACACCTTC.

DNA for the CDR3: TGCAGTGCTAGTCCAGGTGAAGAATATAGCAATCAGCCCCAGCATTTT. Translating gives CSASPGEEYSNQPQHF. The rearrangement joins TRBV20-1 to TRBJ1-5; D unresolved. Deletions cut 3 bases from V and 0 bases from J, with 15 bases between. The CDR3 is 16 amino acids. Per germline, CDR1 DFQATT and CDR2 SNEGSKA (reference sequence).